These 26 T cell receptor beta chains were all obtained from the same sample, sequenced in a study of cytomegalovirus exposure and HLA in healthy donors. Use of 60 Vbeta and 13 Jbeta primers characterized the PCR. TCRdb keeps only in-frame clones here, not all; method: immunoSEQ multiplex PCR. The table has nearly 200,000 clones, roughly 83% seen once. What was sequenced was PBMCs. The receptors here all came from a male donor in good health and CMV-seropositive.

V gene TRBV5-1 combines with J gene TRBJ2-2, with 9 bases matching TRBD2. The CDR3 extends over 15 amino acids. Trimming cost V 3 bases and J 10 bases; bases outside gene matches: 10. Germline V gene lookup returns CDR1 SGHRS and CDR2 YFSETQ. This CDR3 is CASSSGTSMLEELFF. In DNA, the CDR3 is TGCGCCAGCAGCTCTGGGACTAGCATGTTAGAGGAGCTGTTTTTT.

The chain uses TRBV7-3 and TRBJ2-6; maybe TRBD2 (5 bases). Germline lookup yields CDR1 SGHTA and CDR2 FQGTGA. V was cut by 2 bases and J by 0 bases, with 14 bases left in between. This CDR3 spans 18 amino acids. The CDR3 sequence: CASSLVQRRSSGANVLTF. Written as DNA, the CDR3 is TGTGCCAGCAGCTTAGTCCAGCGGAGGAGCTCTGGGGCCAACGTCCTGACTTTC.

The gene calls are TRBV7-3 and TRBJ2-3; no clear D. The CDR3 loop spans 11 amino acids. The V gene's germline CDR1 is SGHTA and CDR2 FQGTGA. V dropped 0 bases and J dropped 13 bases, with 8 bases sitting between them. This CDR3 reads CASSLTSIKYF. Here the CDR3 DNA reads TGTGCCAGCAGCTTAACTAGCATTAAGTATTTT.

This clone was found a few times. The chain couples TRBV4-1 to TRBJ2-1, with TRBD1 identical over 10 bases. V lost 4 bases and J lost 4; bases outside the gene matches: 4. CDR1 MGHRA and CDR2 YSYEKL come from the germline V gene. The CDR3 has 15 amino acids. CDR3: CASSPGTGDYNEQFF. The CDR3 region has the DNA TGCGCCAGCAGCCCTGGGACAGGGGATTACAATGAGCAGTTCTTC.

V usage is TRBV5-1 and J usage is TRBJ1-3; D is possibly TRBD1 (6 bases). V was trimmed by 4 bases and J by 4 bases, leaving 15 bases between them. The germline CDR1 and CDR2 sequences are SGHRS and YFSETQ. This CDR3 has 15 amino acids. The CDR3 is CASSPPKGDGNTIYF. In DNA, the CDR3 is TGCGCCAGCAGCCCGCCGAAGGGGGACGGAAACACCATATATTTT.

The rearrangement uses TRBV28 and TRBJ1-1, with a weak D call TRBD1 (5 bases). Germline V CDR1 and CDR2: MDHEN, SYDVKM. This CDR3 spans 12 amino acids. Trimming took 4 bases from V and 11 from J, leaving 14 bases between them. The CDR3: CASSSPGKWAFF. For the CDR3, the DNA is TGTGCCAGCAGTTCTCCAGGGAAGTGGGCTTTCTTT.

The V call is TRBV7-9, the J call TRBJ2-5; no reliable D call. V was trimmed by 1 base and J by 4 bases, leaving 7 bases between them. Germline V gene data show CDR1 as SEHNR and CDR2 as FQNEAQ (reference sequence). This CDR3 region has 13 residues. The CDR3 bases are TGTGCCAGCAGCTTAGTGGTCGGAGAGACCCAGTACTTC. Its protein product is CASSLVVGETQYF.

The chain is built from TRBV19 and TRBJ2-1; a weak D match, TRBD1 (5 bases). Deletions cut 6 bases from V and 7 bases from J, with 10 bases between. This CDR3 contains 12 residues. The germline CDR1 and CDR2 sequences are LNHDA and SQIVND (reference sequence). The CDR3 is CASSFTGNEQFF. Here the CDR3 DNA reads TGTGCCAGTAGCTTTACAGGTAATGAGCAGTTCTTC.

This clone was observed a handful of times. The chain has TRBV9 and TRBJ1-2; the D gene is possibly TRBD1 (5 bases). The germline CDR1 and CDR2 sequences are SGDLS and YYNGEE. Trimming removed 0 bases from V and 4 bases from J, with 16 bases in between. The CDR3 spans 16 residues. This chain's CDR3 is CASSVAGNGGGYGYTF. Written as DNA, the CDR3 is TGTGCCAGCAGCGTAGCTGGTAACGGCGGGGGCTATGGCTACACCTTC.

The rearrangement joins TRBV6-5 to TRBJ1-5, with TRBD1 identical over 10 bases. Per germline, CDR1 MNHEY and CDR2 SVGAGI. The CDR3 spans 13 residues. The J segment lost 2 bases and the V segment lost 8 bases, leaving 0 bases of the junction unmatched. CDR3 amino acids: CASGTGGNQPQHF. CDR3 bases: TGTGCCAGCGGGACAGGGGGCAATCAGCCCCAGCATTTT.

As DNA, the CDR3 is TGTGCCAGCAGTTTAAGACAGAAGATCTCCTACGAGCAGTACTTC. Its protein is CASSLRQKISYEQYF. The chain uses TRBV27 and TRBJ2-7, with D tentatively TRBD1 (5 bases). This CDR3 comprises 15 residues. V was cut by 2 bases and J by 0 bases, with 11 bases left in between. Germline values: CDR1 MNHEY, CDR2 SMNVEV (reference sequence).

This clone appeared a few times. The CDR3 protein is CASSLQAGGNQPQHF. The CDR3 bases are TGTGCCAGCAGCTTACAGGCAGGGGGTAATCAGCCCCAGCATTTT. The J gene is TRBJ1-5, the V gene TRBV7-8, with TRBD1 identical over 7 bases. V trimming: 2 bases; J trimming: 4 bases; junction bases outside the gene matches: 5. CDR1 is SGHVS, CDR2 FQNEAQ, per germline. CDR3 length: 15 residues.

The chain links TRBV18 to TRBJ2-2, with a tentative D call TRBD2 (5 bases). Germline CDR1 and CDR2: KGHSH and LQKENI. The CDR3 is made up of 15 amino acids. Trimming removed 3 bases from V and 5 bases from J, with 13 bases in between. DNA of the CDR3: TGTGCCAGCTCACCTATAGGCGGGTCGACCGGGGAGCTGTTTTTT. This codes for CASSPIGGSTGELFF.

The rearrangement joins TRBV9 to TRBJ2-7; TRBD2 aligns across 7 bases. V trimming: 4 bases; J trimming: 5 bases; junction bases outside the gene matches: 12. Germline V lookup: CDR1 SGDLS, CDR2 YYNGEE. The CDR3 loop spans 15 amino acids. For the CDR3, the DNA is TGTGCCAGCAGCCTAACAGCGGGAATGTGGGACGAGCAGTACTTC. This encodes CASSLTAGMWDEQYF.

The V call is TRBV19, the J call TRBJ1-5; 7 nucleotides align to TRBD1. Trimming took 6 bases from V and 1 from J; bases not matched to a gene: 6. CDR3 length equals 15 residues. Germline lookup yields CDR1 LNHDA and CDR2 SQIVND (reference sequence). The chain's CDR3 is CASRNRGRSNQPQHF. The DNA for the CDR3 is TGTGCCAGTAGGAACAGGGGTAGGAGCAATCAGCCCCAGCATTTT.

The rearrangement uses TRBV10-3 and TRBJ1-1; 8 positions agree with TRBD1. This CDR3 comprises 15 residues. The junction had 5 bases not matched to a gene; V was cut back by 0 bases and J by 5 bases. The germline V gene encodes CDR1 ENHRY and CDR2 SYGVKD. DNA of the CDR3: TGTGCCATCAGTGAGTCATGGACAGGGTATACTGAAGCTTTCTTT. Protein: CAISESWTGYTEAFF.

The J gene is TRBJ2-3, the V gene TRBV28, with D uncertain. The V end was cut by 3 bases, the J end by 7 bases, with 11 bases between. The CDR3 is 13 amino acids. In germline, CDR1 is MDHEN, CDR2 SYDVKM. CDR3 protein: CASSFGRGNTQYF. CDR3 bases: TGTGCCAGCAGTTTCGGTCGAGGCAATACGCAGTATTTT.

The chain combines TRBV7-2 with TRBJ2-7, with TRBD1 as a possible D gene (5 bases). The CDR3 sequence is 11 residues long. Trimming removed 7 bases at V and 7 bases at J, with 11 bases between. Per the germline V gene, CDR1 is SGHTA and CDR2 is FQGNSA. Written as DNA, the CDR3 is TGTGCCAGCACCCAAGGGGTTGAGCAGTACTTC. It translates to CASTQGVEQYF.

V and J are TRBV19 and TRBJ2-7; 9 positions agree with TRBD1. This CDR3 contains 13 residues. With V trimmed by 5 bases and J by 3 bases, 2 bases remained unmatched. Germline CDR1 is LNHDA and CDR2 is SQIVND (reference sequence). The CDR3 protein is CASSGDRDYEQYF. The CDR3 DNA sequence: TGTGCCAGTAGTGGGGACAGGGACTACGAGCAGTACTTC.

CDR3 nucleotides: TGCGCCAGCAGCTTGGCAGGAAATAGCAATCAGCCCCAGCATTTT. It is translated as CASSLAGNSNQPQHF. The genes are TRBV5-1 and TRBJ1-5; D is undetermined. Germline CDR1 reads SGHRS; CDR2 reads YFSETQ. V lost 0 bases and J lost 0, with 7 bases in between. The CDR3 extends over 15 amino acids.

This clone was detected only once. The V call is TRBV9, the J call TRBJ2-2; 9 nucleotides line up with TRBD1. The V gene's germline CDR1 is SGDLS and CDR2 YYNGEE. The length of the CDR3 is 15 residues. With 3 bases clipped from V and 5 bases from J, the junction kept 5 bases outside the gene matches. Here the CDR3 DNA reads TGTGCCAGCAGCGGCCCGGGACAGGGTACCGGGGAGCTGTTTTTT. This translates into CASSGPGQGTGELFF.

V is TRBV30 and J is TRBJ1-5; D perhaps matches TRBD1 (6 bases). Trimming removed 3 bases from V and 1 base from J, with 10 bases in between. Germline loops: CDR1 GTSNPN, CDR2 SVGIG (reference sequence). The CDR3 extends over 14 amino acids. CDR3 sequence: CAWRPTGSNQPQHF. DNA of the CDR3: TGTGCCTGGAGGCCCACAGGGAGCAATCAGCCCCAGCATTTT.

The chain recombines TRBV4-3 with TRBJ1-1; D not certain. This CDR3 is built from 13 residues. V was pared by 0 bases and J by 2 bases, with 4 bases between. Germline V lookup: CDR1 LGHNA, CDR2 YSLEER. CDR3 in amino acids: CASSQDINTEAFF. The CDR3 DNA is TGCGCCAGCAGCCAAGACATTAACACTGAAGCTTTCTTT.

In its sample, this clone was seen a few times. This chain joins TRBV6-4 and TRBJ2-5; 7 bases fit TRBD2. CDR1 is MRHNA and CDR2 is SNTAGT in the germline V gene. The CDR3 has 15 amino acids. The J segment lost 7 bases and the V segment lost 6 bases, leaving 14 bases of the junction unmatched. The CDR3 DNA follows: TGTGCCAGCAGCCCCACCTCCGGAACGGGAGGGACCCAGTACTTC. Residues: CASSPTSGTGGTQYF.

V and J are TRBV10-3 and TRBJ1-5; the D is unclear. Germline lookup yields CDR1 ENHRY and CDR2 SYGVKD. This CDR3 has 15 residues. The ends were cut back, 1 base at V and 5 bases at J, with 12 bases in the middle. The CDR3 nucleotides read TGTGCCATCAGTGAGTACGGGGATCGGGATCAGCCCCAGCATTTT. It encodes CAISEYGDRDQPQHF.

CDR3: CASSLSTVTYEQYF. The CDR3 DNA follows: TGTGCCAGCAGTTTATCCACAGTGACCTACGAGCAGTACTTC. The gene calls are TRBV27 and TRBJ2-5; D gene unclear. The end of the DNA is better explained by TRBJ2-7, so the J call may be wrong. CDR3 length: 14 amino acids. The germline CDR1 and CDR2 sequences are MNHEY and SMNVEV (reference sequence).